The 21 T cell receptor beta chains presented below share a single source sample, sequenced in a study of shared clonotypes between healthy human individuals. The assay was immunoSEQ multiplex PCR, and TCRdb's table has in-frame clones only and misses some. The sample lists about 1.4 million clones; 96% were seen once. The sample was naive CD4+ T cells sorted from blood. As to subset: CD45RA+ positively selected. The receptors were gathered from a man aged 25 to 45 in good health.

The chain uses TRBV11-2 and TRBJ1-4; TRBD1 aligns across 8 bases. Germline lookup yields CDR1 SGHAT and CDR2 FQNNGV. Trimming took 4 bases from V and 6 from J; bases not matched to a gene: 19. This CDR3 is built from 19 residues. CDR3 sequence: CASSSSVFWARTGHEKLFF. The DNA for the CDR3 is TGTGCCAGCAGCTCGTCAGTATTCTGGGCGAGGACAGGGCATGAAAAACTGTTTTTT.

The chain combines TRBV7-9 with TRBJ2-1; D assignment may be TRBD1 or TRBD2 (6 bases each). The germline gives CDR1 SEHNR, CDR2 FQNEAQ (reference sequence). Trimming pared 4 bases from V and 0 bases from J, leaving 13 bases between. The CDR3 covers 16 residues. The CDR3 loop is CASSSPGAYSYNEQFF. DNA of the CDR3: TGTGCCAGCAGCTCACCGGGGGCCTACTCCTACAATGAGCAGTTCTTC. The full variable domain, in which reference TRBV7-9 and TRBJ2-1 provide the parts outside the CDR3, is DTGVSQNPRHKITKRGQNVTFRCDPISEHNRLYWYRQTLGQGPEFLTYFQNEAQLEKSRLLSDRFSAERPKGSFSTLEIQRTEQGDSAMYLCASSSPGAYSYNEQFFGPGTRLTVL.

The rearrangement joins TRBV11-3 to TRBJ2-7; D gene unclear. V was shortened by 5 bases and J by 6 bases, with 8 bases between the two germline ends. CDR3 length: 11 amino acids. The germline gives CDR1 SGHNT, CDR2 YENEEA. The chain's CDR3 is CASSPLGEQYF. CDR3 coding DNA: TGTGCCAGCAGCCCCCTCGGCGAGCAGTACTTC.

The J gene is TRBJ2-2, the V gene TRBV5-1; D is ambiguous. CDR1 and CDR2 (germline): SGHRS, YFSETQ. With 1 base removed from V and 6 bases from J, the gap between germline ends came to 16 bases. The CDR3 is 16 residues long. CDR3 bases: TGCGCCAGCAGCTTGACCCCCCCCGGCGAATCCGGGGAGCTGTTTTTT. It yields the protein CASSLTPPGESGELFF. The complete variable domain, with remaining parts taken from reference TRBV5-1 and TRBJ2-2, reads KAGVTQTPRYLIKTRGQQVTLSCSPISGHRSVSWYQQTPGQGLQFLFEYFSETQRNKGNFPGRFSGRQFSNSRSEMNVSTLELGDSALYLCASSLTPPGESGELFFGEGSRLTVL.

The V gene is TRBV7-8, the J gene TRBJ2-3; D is unresolved. Between the trimmed V and J ends, which lost 0 bases and 5 bases, there was a span of 18 bases. Germline V gives CDR1 SGHVS, CDR2 FQNEAQ. The CDR3 sequence is 17 residues long. The CDR3 protein is CASSLARSRAPRDTQYF. In DNA form, the CDR3 reads TGTGCCAGCAGCTTAGCGCGCAGCCGAGCCCCCCGAGATACGCAGTATTTT.

The chain couples TRBV9 to TRBJ2-2; 8 nucleotides line up with TRBD1. The length of the CDR3 is 16 residues. The germline V gene has CDR1 SGDLS and CDR2 YYNGEE. After removal of 4 bases from V and 1 base from J, the junction contained 6 bases not matched to a gene. The CDR3 region is CASSPSGTGNTGELFF. The CDR3 DNA is TGTGCCAGCAGCCCGTCCGGGACAGGGAACACCGGGGAGCTGTTTTTT.

The CDR3 here is CASSFAGGPSEQYF. CDR3 nucleotide sequence: TGTGCCAGCAGCTTTGCGGGAGGGCCCTCCGAGCAGTACTTC. The rearrangement uses TRBV7-9 and TRBJ2-7, with TRBD2 matching over 9 bases. The V gene's germline CDR1 is SEHNR and CDR2 FQNEAQ (reference sequence). Trimming at V came to 3 bases and at J to 6 bases, leaving 6 bases not matched to a gene. This CDR3 spans 14 amino acids.

The chain recombines TRBV5-1 with TRBJ2-3, with TRBD2 as a possible D gene (5 bases). CDR1 is SGHRS and CDR2 is YFSETQ in the germline V gene. This CDR3 spans 16 amino acids. The V gene lost 1 base and the J gene lost 0 bases, with 12 bases spanning the gap. The CDR3 nucleotides are TGCGCCAGCAGCTTGACCGGGGTGGGAAGCACAGATACGCAGTATTTT. This codes for CASSLTGVGSTDTQYF.

The rearrangement joins TRBV4-2 to TRBJ2-1, with 8 bases that match TRBD2. CDR3 size: 16 residues. The junction had 9 bases not matched to a gene; V was cut back by 4 bases and J by 4 bases. The germline CDR1 and CDR2 sequences are LGHNA and YNFKEQ. CDR3 amino acids: CASSREPGTSYNEQFF. CDR3 DNA sequence: TGTGCCAGCAGCCGCGAACCTGGGACTAGTTACAATGAGCAGTTCTTC.

The chain links TRBV5-6 to TRBJ2-7; 7 bases fit TRBD1. Germline CDR1 SGHDT, CDR2 YYEEEE. The V gene end was trimmed by 4 bases and the J gene end by 2 bases; junction bases not matched to a gene: 9. The CDR3 spans 15 residues. In DNA, the CDR3 is TGTGCCAGCAGCCCGACCGGGGACAGTCCCTACGAGCAGTACTTC. This encodes CASSPTGDSPYEQYF.

The chain carries TRBV9 and TRBJ2-5; 7 positions agree with TRBD2. After removal of 2 bases from V and 2 bases from J, the junction contained 6 bases not matched to a gene. The germline gives CDR1 SGDLS, CDR2 YYNGEE. This CDR3 is built from 15 residues. The CDR3 nucleotides are TGTGCCAGCAGCGTGACGGGAGGTTGGCAAGAGACCCAGTACTTC. This codes for CASSVTGGWQETQYF.

The chain couples TRBV29-1 to TRBJ1-1, with 7 positions matching TRBD1. Germline loops: CDR1 SQVTM, CDR2 ANQGSEA. Losses at the gene ends were 7 bases for V and 1 base for J; bases not matched to a gene: 6. The CDR3 spans 13 residues. This CDR3 reads CSGGQVWNTEAFF. The CDR3 DNA reads TGCAGCGGAGGACAGGTTTGGAACACTGAAGCTTTCTTT.

V is TRBV28 and J is TRBJ1-5; D unclear. Trimming removed 6 bases from V and 4 bases from J, with 7 bases in between. Germline V gives CDR1 MDHEN, CDR2 SYDVKM. The CDR3 consists of 12 residues. As DNA, the CDR3 is TGTGCCAGCAGCACTCTGAATCAGCCCCAGCATTTT. Amino acid sequence: CASSTLNQPQHF.

Concerning this clone: Other DNA sequences in this specimen translate into the identical CDR3. The chain uses TRBV11-3 and TRBJ2-2, with D possibly being TRBD2 (5 bases). This CDR3 is 13 amino acids long. Trimming took 9 bases from V and 4 from J, leaving 12 bases between them. CDR1 and CDR2 (germline): SGHNT, YENEEA. CDR3 region: CASSQRSTGELFF. DNA for the CDR3: TGTGCCAGTAGCCAGCGGTCCACCGGGGAGCTGTTTTTT.

The chain has TRBV28 and TRBJ1-4; no reliable D call. V was cut by 5 bases and J by 5 bases, with 12 bases left in between. CDR3 size: 14 residues. The V gene's germline CDR1 is MDHEN and CDR2 SYDVKM. In nucleotides, the CDR3 is TGTGCCAGCAGTCCCGCCGTGCAGAATGAAAAACTGTTTTTT. The encoded protein is CASSPAVQNEKLFF. Full variable domain (rest looked up from reference TRBV28 and TRBJ1-4): DVKVTQSSRYLVKRTGEKVFLECVQDMDHENMFWYRQDPGLGLRLIYFSYDVKMKEKGDIPEGYSVSREKKERFSLILESASTNQTSMYLCASSPAVQNEKLFFGSGTQLSVL.

J is TRBJ1-4 and V is TRBV4-2; 10 bases are a match to TRBD1. With 8 bases clipped from V and 6 bases from J, the junction kept 6 bases outside the gene matches. The CDR3 length is 14 residues. Germline assignment: CDR1 LGHNA and CDR2 YNFKEQ. The CDR3 DNA is TGTGCCAGCGGAGCCGGGACAGGGGATGAAAAACTGTTTTTT. It codes for CASGAGTGDEKLFF.

V usage is TRBV5-6 and J usage is TRBJ1-5, with no clear D. The CDR3 runs 17 residues. Trimming shortened V by 2 bases and J by 6 bases, and 21 bases separated the two germline ends. In germline, CDR1 is SGHDT, CDR2 YYEEEE. The DNA for the CDR3 is TGTGCCAGCAGCTTCCGTGGGGTCGGACGTCTTACTCAGCCCCAGCATTTT. Protein product: CASSFRGVGRLTQPQHF.

V and J are TRBV11-2 and TRBJ1-2, with TRBD1 as a possible D gene (5 bases). With 3 bases removed from V and 7 bases from J, the gap between germline ends came to 15 bases. Germline CDR1 is SGHAT and CDR2 is FQNNGV. The CDR3 consists of 14 residues. The CDR3 sequence is CASSFRAGKSGYTF. DNA of the CDR3: TGTGCCAGCAGCTTCAGGGCGGGCAAATCTGGCTACACCTTC.

The gene calls are TRBV5-1 and TRBJ2-2, with 9 bases matching TRBD1. Per germline, CDR1 SGHRS and CDR2 YFSETQ. Trimming removed 1 base from V and 4 bases from J; junction bases left unmatched: 11. The CDR3 is made up of 18 amino acids. The CDR3 here is CASSLSPPGQGTTGELFF. The CDR3 DNA sequence: TGCGCCAGCAGCTTGAGCCCGCCGGGACAGGGAACCACCGGGGAGCTGTTTTTT.

This clone was observed once. The chain uses TRBV11-1 and TRBJ2-5; D may match TRBD1 or TRBD2 (5 bases each). CDR1 SGHAT and CDR2 FQDESV come from the germline V gene (reference sequence). This CDR3 region has 14 residues. V dropped 5 bases and J dropped 2 bases, with 12 bases sitting between them. CDR3 in amino acids: CASSGSGQQETQYF. For the CDR3, the DNA is TGTGCCAGCAGCGGTTCGGGGCAACAAGAGACCCAGTACTTC.

The chain is built from TRBV5-4 and TRBJ1-3; perhaps TRBD1 as D (5 bases). Germline V gene data show CDR1 as SGHNT and CDR2 as YYREEE (reference sequence). V shed 3 bases and J shed 1 base, with 14 bases lying between them. This CDR3 is 16 amino acids long. The CDR3 region has the DNA TGTGCCAGCAGCTCCGGGACGGCCAGATCTGGAAACACCATATATTTT. As protein: CASSSGTARSGNTIYF.